The 4 T cell receptor beta chains below were found in one sample sequenced in a study of shared clonotypes between healthy human individuals. Data came from immunoSEQ multiplex PCR; TCRdb stores just in-frame clones and leaves some out. The sample shows about 100,000 clones, more than 65% of them seen only once. Source material: memory CD8+ T cells sorted from blood. Indicated subset: CD45RO+ cells pooled with CCR7-negative TemRA cells. These TCRs come from a young woman in good health.

Concerning this clone: The same CDR3 is also encoded by other DNA sequences in this sample. The chain joins TRBV4-1 to TRBJ1-5; 8 bases are shared with TRBD1. The CDR3 has 15 residues. Per germline, CDR1 MGHRA and CDR2 YSYEKL. With 1 base clipped from V and 4 bases from J, the junction kept 3 bases outside the gene matches. CDR3 in amino acids: CASSQGQGFNQPQHF. In DNA form, the CDR3 reads TGCGCCAGCAGCCAAGGACAGGGGTTTAATCAGCCCCAGCATTTT.

A few counts support this clone. The identical CDR3 is also encoded by other nucleotide sequences in the sample. The V gene is TRBV2, the J gene TRBJ2-7, with D perhaps given as TRBD1 or TRBD2 (5 bases each). Germline CDR1 and CDR2: SNHLY and FYNNEI. The CDR3 is 13 residues long. Between the trimmed V and J ends, which lost 6 bases and 0 bases, there was a span of 9 bases. The CDR3 region is CASSGDPSYEQYF. The CDR3 nucleotides are TGTGCCAGCAGCGGGGACCCCTCCTACGAGCAGTACTTC.

The CDR3 loop reads CSVDRGLAGWGDTQYF. DNA of the CDR3: TGCAGCGTTGATCGTGGACTAGCGGGATGGGGTGATACGCAGTATTTT. The chain uses TRBV29-1 and TRBJ2-3, with 12 bases fitting TRBD2. V was clipped by 3 bases and J by 6 bases; unmatched bases: 10. The germline CDR1 and CDR2 sequences are SQVTM and ANQGSEA. The CDR3 contains 16 residues.

The chain recombines TRBV29-1 with TRBJ2-1, with TRBD1 matching over 7 bases. Looked up from germline, CDR1 is SQVTM and CDR2 is ANQGSEA. The CDR3 totals 12 residues. With 6 bases clipped from V and 6 bases from J, the junction kept 5 bases outside the gene matches. The CDR3 loop is CSVPDRANEQFF. DNA for the CDR3: TGCAGCGTCCCCGACAGGGCCAATGAGCAGTTCTTC.